This T cell receptor (beta chain) was sequenced during a study of shared clonotypes between healthy human individuals. Germline V lookup: CDR1 GTSNPN, CDR2 SVGIG (reference sequence). V was clipped by 0 bases and J by 5 bases, with 8 bases between them. The CDR3 has 13 amino acids. Sequencing used immunoSEQ multiplex PCR; TCRdb keeps in-frame clones, though not all of them. The sample records about 2.3 million clones, roughly 90% being singletons. Concerning this clone: Its target is not known.

Healthy adults negative for HIV, lacking recent acute infections or vaccinations, served as donors. Findings and caveats of the study: The sharing of 4.5% to 6.5% of naive CD4 clonotypes was seen across a handful of donors.

Sequenced sample: naive CD4+ T cells from PBMCs. The subset: CD45RA+ positively selected. The clonotype originates from a man in his late teens or twenties in good health. Some clones in this sample may be carry-over from other donors' samples. This sequence joins TRBV30 and TRBJ2-1; D call uncertain. The DNA for the CDR3 is TGTGCCTGGAGTGTAATGATCCACAATGAGCAGTTCTTC. Translation gives CAWSVMIHNEQFF.